The 8 T cell receptor beta chains reported below all come from one sample, sequenced in a study of memory CD4+ T cells and cytomegalovirus serostatus. The method was immunoSEQ multiplex PCR; TCRdb's version includes in-frame clones alone and lacks a portion of them. Of about 44,000 clones in the sample, about 80% are singletons; the top ten hold around 1.9%. Single viable CD3+CD4+CD8-CD45RO+ cells were sorted as the memory CD4+ T cells. The specimen sequenced was memory CD4+ T cells from blood. These TCRs come from an adult in good health and CMV-seronegative.

The chain has TRBV2 and TRBJ1-2; maybe TRBD1 (6 bases). Germline CDR1 reads SNHLY; CDR2 reads FYNNEI. Trimming stripped 3 bases from V and 2 bases from J, with 7 bases between. This CDR3 is 13 amino acids long. As DNA, the CDR3 is TGTGCCAGCAGTGACACAGGGAACTATGGCTACACCTTC. It yields the protein CASSDTGNYGYTF.

Turning to this clone: The sample has other DNA sequences that encode this CDR3 too. The J gene is TRBJ2-7, the V gene TRBV2; 7 nucleotides agree with TRBD1. Germline V lookup: CDR1 SNHLY, CDR2 FYNNEI. V trimming: 2 bases; J trimming: 4 bases; junction bases outside the gene matches: 5. This CDR3 has 14 residues. The CDR3 here is CASSEQGVLYEQYF. The DNA of the CDR3 is TGTGCCAGCAGTGAACAGGGGGTGTTATACGAGCAGTACTTC.

The chain carries TRBV11-2 and TRBJ2-5, with D uncertain. The CDR3 spans 13 residues. Trimming took off 5 bases at V and 4 bases at J, with 11 bases between the two ends. Germline lookup yields CDR1 SGHAT and CDR2 FQNNGV. The CDR3 loop reads CASSPSVRETQYF. The CDR3 DNA reads as TGTGCCAGCAGCCCAAGTGTGAGAGAGACCCAGTACTTC.

V and J are TRBV5-1 and TRBJ2-3, with TRBD2 as a possible D gene (6 bases). CDR1 is SGHRS and CDR2 is YFSETQ in the germline V gene. V lost 0 bases to trimming and J lost 3 bases, with 8 bases between them. This CDR3 is 14 amino acids long. CDR3 bases: TGCGCCAGCAGCTTGGCGACTAGTACAGATACGCAGTATTTT. Encoded protein: CASSLATSTDTQYF.

V and J are TRBV18 and TRBJ1-4; D is ambiguous. V shed 3 bases and J shed 8 bases, with 10 bases lying between them. Germline-derived CDR1 and CDR2 are KGHSH and LQKENI. The CDR3 spans 13 residues. The CDR3 sequence: CASSPNQAEKLFF. In DNA, the CDR3 is TGTGCCAGCTCACCTAACCAAGCGGAAAAACTGTTTTTT. Full variable domain (rest looked up from reference TRBV18 and TRBJ1-4): NAGVMQNPRHLVRRRGQEARLRCSPMKGHSHVYWYRQLPEEGLKFMVYLQKENIIDESGMPKERFSAEFPKEGPSILRIQQVVRGDSAAYFCASSPNQAEKLFFGSGTQLSVL.

The chain is built from TRBV19 and TRBJ1-1, with 8 bases matching TRBD1. The germline gives CDR1 LNHDA, CDR2 SQIVND (reference sequence). This CDR3 is built from 15 residues. Trimming cost V 6 bases and J 3 bases; bases outside gene matches: 9. In DNA form, the CDR3 reads TGTGCCAGTAGCAAAACTCAGGGGGCGTACACTGAAGCTTTCTTT. Encoded protein: CASSKTQGAYTEAFF.

V and J are TRBV10-2 and TRBJ1-5; the D is unclear. Germline CDR1 reads WSHSY; CDR2 reads SAAADI. V shed 2 bases and J shed 2 bases, with 10 bases lying between them. This CDR3 is 15 amino acids long. In nucleotides, the CDR3 is TGCGCCAGCAGTGAGGGGCAGATAGGCAATCAGCCCCAGCATTTT. Encoded protein: CASSEGQIGNQPQHF.

The V call is TRBV6-6, the J call TRBJ1-6; D is ambiguous. Trimming stripped 6 bases from V and 3 bases from J, with 12 bases between. The CDR3 consists of 15 residues. Per germline, CDR1 MNHNY and CDR2 SVGAGI (reference sequence). CDR3 DNA sequence: TGTGCCAGCAGCTCCCACACAGACTATAATTCACCCCTCCACTTT. This translates into CASSSHTDYNSPLHF.